The text below deals with one TCR beta chain. Its antigen is currently unknown. The data are from a study of cytomegalovirus exposure and HLA in healthy donors. Across the study: Findings of an earlier analysis included more than 90 million unique TCR beta sequences from 180 million or so T cells. Study-wide points: Presence/absence analyses rested on an assumption that sequencing depth was roughly uniform across donors. DRB1 showed the most TCR associations and HLA-C the fewest in a later analysis, as rates varied by HLA locus. A later analysis found most CMV-associated TCR beta chains apparently HLA-restricted.

Trimming removed 0 bases at V and 3 bases at J, with 9 bases between. The CDR3 contains 14 residues. Germline-derived CDR1 and CDR2 are GTSNPN and SVGIG (reference sequence). Both 60 Vbeta primers and 13 Jbeta primers went into the PCR. Clones were sequenced by immunoSEQ multiplex PCR, and TCRdb holds only the in-frame ones, with some missing. The table has more than 55,000 clones, 74% seen once. This receptor was obtained from a woman aged 60-75 years in good health and CMV-seropositive. The chain links TRBV30 to TRBJ1-5, with D perhaps matching TRBD1 (6 bases). Sequencing was carried out using PBMCs. Here the CDR3 DNA reads TGTGCCTGGAGTGTAGGGGGGGCCAATCAGCCCCAGCATTTT. It is translated as CAWSVGGANQPQHF.